The 2 T cell receptor beta chains below all came from one sample that was sequenced in a study of blood T cell repertoires in COVID-19. Assay: immunoSEQ multiplex PCR; the TCRdb copy retains only in-frame clones and omits some. This table holds about 120,000 clones, around 87% found once. Specimen: peripheral blood. The receptor set was obtained from a woman in her seventies with acute or convalescent COVID-19.

The chain has TRBV5-4 and TRBJ1-1; TRBD1 might be the D (5 bases). Germline CDR1 is SGHNT and CDR2 is YYREEE (reference sequence). This CDR3 comprises 15 residues. The V end lost 2 bases, the J end lost 3 bases, and 14 bases lay between the germline ends. DNA for the CDR3: TGTGCCAGCAGCTTTGGGGCCCAAGGGTACACTGAAGCTTTCTTT. This translates into CASSFGAQGYTEAFF. Looking up the rest from reference TRBV5-4 and TRBJ1-1 gives the full variable domain: ETGVTQSPTHLIKTRGQQVTLRCSSQSGHNTVSWYQQALGQGPQFIFQYYREEENGRGNFPPRFSGLQFPNYSSELNVNALELDDSALYLCASSFGAQGYTEAFFGQGTRLTVV.

The chain employs TRBV19 and TRBJ2-5; D perhaps matches TRBD2 (5 bases). Trimming shortened V by 6 bases and J by 3 bases, and 11 bases separated the two germline ends. Germline V gene data show CDR1 as LNHDA and CDR2 as SQIVND (reference sequence). The CDR3 runs to 13 residues. In DNA form, the CDR3 reads TGTGCCAGTAGACTCTTCGGGGAAGAGACCCAGTACTTC. This sequence encodes CASRLFGEETQYF.